This T cell receptor (beta chain) came from a study of T cell responses to AZD1222 COVID-19 vaccine. To note about this clone: Its antigen is currently unknown.

Germline V gene lookup returns CDR1 MRHNA and CDR2 SNTAGT. The V and J ends lost 3 bases and 7 bases respectively, with 18 bases between them. The CDR3 totals 16 residues. Produced via immunoSEQ multiplex PCR; TCRdb's table is partial and in-frame only. The sample consists of 120,000 to 150,000 clones, about 87% of them appearing once. General study findings and limits: At baseline, seropositivity was found in only six or seven AZD1222 recipients. Repertoires were obtained only post-peak T cell response. Donors skewed white British and female; clonal diversity was possibly underestimated. Spike-specific TCRs gained breadth and depth after people received two AZD1222 doses.

The sequences come from peripheral blood, collected on day 0 of AZD1222 vaccination. The chain is built from TRBV6-4 and TRBJ2-2; possible D gene TRBD1, 5 bases. The receptor's source is an adult in good health. This CDR3 is CASSEGMLTVRGELFF. CDR3 nucleotides: TGTGCCAGCAGTGAGGGGATGTTGACAGTACGCGGGGAGCTGTTTTTT.